This T cell receptor (beta chain) was obtained from a study of cytomegalovirus exposure and HLA in healthy donors. General study findings and limits: Reports showed the classifier diagnosing cytomegalovirus status with high specificity and sensitivity. The tendency of first-cohort TCR clusters to co-occur in the 120 or so validation repertoires emerged from a later analysis. Among TCR beta chains, those listed as cytomegalovirus-associated numbered under 200.

Profiling relied on immunoSEQ multiplex PCR, and the TCRdb table lists in-frame clones only, not all of them. The repertoire holds 250,000 to 300,000 clones, with 85% to 90% as singletons. For this clone: What it recognizes is unknown.

Per germline, CDR1 SGHVS and CDR2 FNYEAQ. Trimming cost V 0 bases and J 5 bases, with 13 bases left between them. The CDR3 is 15 amino acids. Sequencing was done on a sample of PBMCs. The chain combines TRBV7-6 with TRBJ2-5; tentative D call: TRBD2 (5 bases). This receptor was identified in a woman aged 18-29 years in good health and CMV-seronegative. The CDR3 loop reads CASSLARGLHETQYF. The CDR3 DNA reads as TGTGCCAGCAGCTTAGCACGGGGTTTGCACGAGACCCAGTACTTC.